The 30 T cell receptor beta chains listed next were all sequenced from one sample in a study of T cells after posttransplantation cyclophosphamide. A marrow graft followed busulfan-fludarabine conditioning, with cyclophosphamide on days +3 and +4. Profiling relied on immunoSEQ multiplex PCR, and the TCRdb table lists in-frame clones only, not all of them. This repertoire shows 20,000 to 25,000 clones, 80% to 90% found once; its top ten account for 9.5% to 13%. The sequences come from PBMCs, collected after allogeneic stem cell transplant with posttransplant cyclophosphamide. These receptors originate from a female patient in her 30s who received an allogeneic stem cell transplant from an unrelated donor, was CMV-positive, and had no GVHD. A share of the T cells may be of graft donor origin.

V usage is TRBV9 and J usage is TRBJ2-5; perhaps TRBD2 as D (5 bases). The CDR3 spans 14 residues. From germline, CDR1 is SGDLS and CDR2 YYNGEE. Trimming stripped 3 bases from V and 3 bases from J, with 12 bases between. The CDR3 protein is CASSEVASEETQYF. CDR3 coding DNA: TGTGCCAGCAGCGAGGTAGCGAGCGAAGAGACCCAGTACTTC. The variable domain in full, completed from reference TRBV9 and TRBJ2-5, reads DSGVTQTPKHLITATGQRVTLRCSPRSGDLSVYWYQQSLDQGLQFLIQYYNGEERAKGNILERFSAQQFPDLHSELNLSSLELGDSALYFCASSEVASEETQYFGPGTRLLVL.

This sequence joins TRBV28 and TRBJ1-3; D is perhaps TRBD1 (5 bases). The germline V gene encodes CDR1 MDHEN and CDR2 SYDVKM. V lost 2 bases to trimming and J lost 3 bases, with 17 bases between them. The CDR3 covers 17 residues. The CDR3 spells CASSLVPGTAYGNTIYF. CDR3 nucleotides: TGTGCCAGCAGTTTAGTCCCTGGGACTGCCTATGGAAACACCATATATTTT.

This clone was recorded once. The rearrangement links TRBV6-1 to TRBJ2-2; the D gene is possibly TRBD1 (5 bases). V was cut by 2 bases and J by 8 bases, with 12 bases left in between. Germline CDR1 and CDR2: MNHNS and SASEGT. CDR3 size: 14 residues. CDR3: CASSELMGPGELFF. The CDR3 DNA sequence: TGTGCCAGCAGTGAATTGATGGGGCCGGGGGAGCTGTTTTTT.

The chain employs TRBV19 and TRBJ2-7; 11 positions agree with TRBD1. This CDR3 spans 15 amino acids. Germline-derived CDR1 and CDR2 are LNHDA and SQIVND (reference sequence). Losses at the gene ends were 3 bases for V and 4 bases for J; bases not matched to a gene: 5. CDR3 region: CASSISGQGAYEQYF. The CDR3, as DNA: TGTGCCAGTAGTATCTCCGGACAGGGGGCATACGAGCAGTACTTC. The entire variable domain, with the rest obtained from reference TRBV19 and TRBJ2-7, is as follows: DGGITQSPKYLFRKEGQNVTLSCEQNLNHDAMYWYRQDPGQGLRLIYYSQIVNDFQKGDIAEGYSVSREKKESFPLTVTSAQKNPTAFYLCASSISGQGAYEQYFGPGTRLTVT.

CDR3 amino acids: CASSRTGASETQYF. CDR3 nucleotide sequence: TGTGCCAGCAGCCGGACAGGGGCTAGTGAGACCCAGTACTTC. V is TRBV7-3 and J is TRBJ2-5; 9 positions match TRBD1. Trimming took 5 bases from V and 5 from J; bases not matched to a gene: 6. CDR1 and CDR2 (germline): SGHTA, FQGTGA. This CDR3 region has 14 residues.

This chain joins TRBV6-9 and TRBJ2-7; 7 bases align to TRBD1. CDR3 length equals 15 residues. Trimming at V came to 2 bases and at J to 6 bases, leaving 10 bases not matched to a gene. Germline assignment: CDR1 MNHGY and CDR2 SVAAGI. The CDR3 sequence is CASSYPPQGTGEQYF. In DNA form, the CDR3 reads TGTGCCAGCAGTTATCCTCCACAGGGGACGGGCGAGCAGTACTTC.

The chain combines TRBV13 with TRBJ2-7; 9 bases map to TRBD2. Per germline, CDR1 PRHDT and CDR2 FYEKMQ (reference sequence). This CDR3 spans 15 amino acids. Trimming at V came to 4 bases and at J to 4 bases, leaving 8 bases not matched to a gene. The CDR3 spells CASSSPSSGEYEQYF. The CDR3 DNA reads as TGTGCCAGCAGCTCCCCTTCTAGCGGGGAGTACGAGCAGTACTTC.

This chain uses TRBV28 with TRBJ2-1; TRBD2 matches at 11 bases. The CDR3 is made up of 15 amino acids. Trimming removed 5 bases from V and 4 bases from J; junction bases left unmatched: 4. Germline V gene lookup returns CDR1 MDHEN and CDR2 SYDVKM. The CDR3 DNA follows: TGTGCCAGCAGTGTCGGGACTAGCGGTTACAATGAGCAGTTCTTC. It is translated as CASSVGTSGYNEQFF. Looking up the rest from reference TRBV28 and TRBJ2-1 gives the full variable domain: DVKVTQSSRYLVKRTGEKVFLECVQDMDHENMFWYRQDPGLGLRLIYFSYDVKMKEKGDIPEGYSVSREKKERFSLILESASTNQTSMYLCASSVGTSGYNEQFFGPGTRLTVL.

The V and J genes are TRBV15 and TRBJ2-3; 11 bases agree with TRBD2. The CDR3 extends over 18 amino acids. The ends lost 3 bases at V and 0 bases at J; junction bases unmatched: 8. Germline values: CDR1 LNHNV, CDR2 YYDKDF (reference sequence). The CDR3: CATSRAARTSGSTDTQYF. In DNA, the CDR3 is TGTGCCACCAGCAGGGCTGCCAGGACTAGCGGGAGCACAGATACGCAGTATTTT.

The chain combines TRBV7-2 with TRBJ2-3; D may be TRBD2 (7 bases). V lost 5 bases to trimming and J lost 1 base, with 16 bases between them. The CDR3 is 16 residues long. Germline-derived CDR1 and CDR2 are SGHTA and FQGNSA. The DNA of the CDR3 is TGTGCCAGCAGCCCCTCGAGGGGGGGCGGCACAGATACGCAGTATTTT. Translated, it gives CASSPSRGGGTDTQYF.

The V and J genes are TRBV27 and TRBJ1-6; 7 bases are shared with TRBD1. CDR3 length equals 15 residues. CDR1 is MNHEY and CDR2 is SMNVEV in the germline V gene (reference sequence). Trimming at V came to 0 bases and at J to 7 bases, leaving 3 bases not matched to a gene. CDR3 loop: CASSLSPTGNSPLHF. CDR3 nucleotide sequence: TGTGCCAGCAGTTTATCCCCGACAGGGAATTCACCCCTCCACTTT.

This clone showed up just a few times. The rearrangement links TRBV2 to TRBJ2-2; TRBD2 matches at 7 bases. CDR1 and CDR2 from the germline V gene are SNHLY and FYNNEI. The V segment lost 7 bases and the J segment 3 bases; nucleotides outside the gene matches: 5. The CDR3 runs 14 residues. The CDR3: CASIRAGDTGELFF. The CDR3 nucleotides read TGTGCCAGCATCCGGGCGGGGGACACCGGGGAGCTGTTTTTT.

This rearrangement joins TRBV2 to TRBJ1-2; 10 bases are a match to TRBD1. The CDR3 totals 15 residues. Trimming cost V 4 bases and J 2 bases; bases outside gene matches: 4. Germline V gene data show CDR1 as SNHLY and CDR2 as FYNNEI. CDR3 in DNA: TGTGCCAGCAGTGCTAAGGGACAGGGGAACTATGGCTACACCTTC. It translates to CASSAKGQGNYGYTF.

V is TRBV4-1 and J is TRBJ2-3; the D gene is possibly TRBD2 (6 bases). Trimming left V 4 bases short and J 10 bases short, with 24 bases between. This CDR3 has 16 amino acids. Germline CDR1 MGHRA, CDR2 YSYEKL. CDR3 DNA sequence: TGCGCCAGCAGCCCGTATCTAGCGCGTTGGGACCTGGCGCAGTATTTT. Residues: CASSPYLARWDLAQYF.

This clone is medium-sized within its sample. Other DNA sequences in this sample translate to the same CDR3. The chain employs TRBV5-1 and TRBJ2-1, with 13 bases identical to TRBD2. The germline gives CDR1 SGHRS, CDR2 YFSETQ. J gave up 4 bases and V 6 bases, and 4 bases lay outside the gene matches. The CDR3 consists of 15 residues. CDR3 in amino acids: CASTRTSGGYNEQFF. The CDR3 DNA sequence: TGCGCCAGCACCCGGACTAGCGGGGGATACAATGAGCAGTTCTTC.

The rearrangement links TRBV19 to TRBJ2-1; D is perhaps TRBD2 (6 bases). The ends were cut back, 5 bases at V and 6 bases at J, with 14 bases in the middle. The length of the CDR3 is 14 residues. The germline CDR1 and CDR2 sequences are LNHDA and SQIVND (reference sequence). CDR3 nucleotide sequence: TGTGCCAGTAGTCCAGCGGGCCCAGTCAATGAGCAGTTCTTC. Translated, it gives CASSPAGPVNEQFF.

V is TRBV28 and J is TRBJ1-2; 7 nucleotides agree with TRBD1. Unmatched junction bases numbered 7, after V lost 2 bases and J lost 4 bases. The CDR3 is made up of 15 amino acids. Germline CDR1 and CDR2: MDHEN and SYDVKM. CDR3 loop: CASSLGGGGAYGYTF. The CDR3 DNA is TGTGCCAGCAGTTTAGGCGGAGGGGGCGCCTATGGCTACACCTTC.

The chain has TRBV5-6 and TRBJ2-3, with 10 positions matching TRBD1. The CDR3 is 14 residues long. J gave up 10 bases and V 5 bases, and 10 bases lay outside the gene matches. Germline CDR1 SGHDT, CDR2 YYEEEE. CDR3 nucleotide sequence: TGTGCCAGCAGGACCGGGACAGGGGTTTTGCCGCAGTATTTT. The encoded protein is CASRTGTGVLPQYF.

The chain employs TRBV6-5 and TRBJ1-2, with 7 bases matching TRBD1. The germline gives CDR1 MNHEY, CDR2 SVGAGI. Trimming took 6 bases from V and 8 from J; bases not matched to a gene: 9. The CDR3 length is 13 residues. This CDR3 reads CASSETGNRGYTF. CDR3 nucleotides: TGTGCCAGCAGCGAGACAGGGAACAGGGGCTACACCTTC.

V gene TRBV6-1 combines with J gene TRBJ1-5; D ambiguous. Trimming cost V 4 bases and J 2 bases, with 9 bases left between them. There are 14 residues in the CDR3. Germline CDR1 MNHNS, CDR2 SASEGT. The CDR3 reads CASSVSGGNQPQHF. The CDR3 DNA reads TGTGCCAGCAGTGTATCTGGAGGCAATCAGCCCCAGCATTTT.

Turning to this clone: Compared with germline, one end of the junction differs, possibly owing to a read error. The chain is built from TRBV7-7 and TRBJ1-2; TRBD1 might be the D (5 bases). The germline CDR1 and CDR2 sequences are SSHAT and FNYEAQ (reference sequence). This CDR3 is 13 amino acids long. The CDR3 DNA sequence: TGTGCTAGCAGCTTGGGGGGACTTGATGGCTACACCTTC. Amino acids: CASSLGGLDGYTF.

The chain uses TRBV7-9 and TRBJ2-3, with 10 bases that match TRBD1. After removal of 5 bases from V and 2 bases from J, the junction contained 10 bases not matched to a gene. The V gene's germline CDR1 is SEHNR and CDR2 FQNEAQ (reference sequence). This CDR3 comprises 17 residues. The CDR3 DNA is TGTGCCAGCAGCCCGTCGACAGGGGGCGATGTCACAGATACGCAGTATTTT. As protein: CASSPSTGGDVTDTQYF.

The chain combines TRBV6-6 with TRBJ2-3; TRBD1 is a possible D gene (6 bases). The germline CDR1 and CDR2 sequences are MNHNY and SVGAGI (reference sequence). This CDR3 has 16 residues. The V end lost 0 bases, the J end lost 4 bases, and 14 bases lay between the germline ends. CDR3 sequence (DNA): TGTGCCAGCAGTTACTCACCCACAGGGTTAGCAGATACGCAGTATTTT. The encoded protein is CASSYSPTGLADTQYF.

V and J are TRBV5-1 and TRBJ2-3, with 13 bases identical to TRBD2. The CDR3 totals 16 residues. Per germline, CDR1 SGHRS and CDR2 YFSETQ. V was clipped by 2 bases and J by 1 base; unmatched bases: 1. Here the CDR3 reads CASSLLAGGGTDTQYF. CDR3 nucleotides: TGCGCCAGCAGCTTACTAGCGGGGGGGGGCACAGATACGCAGTATTTT. The variable domain in full, with the rest retrieved from reference TRBV5-1 and TRBJ2-3, is KAGVTQTPRYLIKTRGQQVTLSCSPISGHRSVSWYQQTPGQGLQFLFEYFSETQRNKGNFPGRFSGRQFSNSRSEMNVSTLELGDSALYLCASSLLAGGGTDTQYFGPGTRLTVL.

The chain employs TRBV9 and TRBJ2-3; 10 nucleotides align to TRBD2. The CDR3 has 15 residues. Looked up from germline, CDR1 is SGDLS and CDR2 is YYNGEE. Trimming cost V 3 bases and J 4 bases; bases outside gene matches: 5. The CDR3 here is CASSESGGVADTQYF. The CDR3 nucleotides read TGTGCCAGCAGCGAAAGCGGGGGGGTCGCAGATACGCAGTATTTT.

This clone has only one observation. This chain links TRBV6-5 with TRBJ2-2; 11 bases fit TRBD2. CDR1 and CDR2 (germline): MNHEY, SVGAGI. The CDR3 runs to 15 residues. V was clipped by 5 bases and J by 6 bases; unmatched bases: 5. CDR3 in amino acids: CASSPTSGVSGELFF. CDR3 nucleotide sequence: TGTGCCAGCAGTCCGACTAGCGGGGTTTCCGGGGAGCTGTTTTTT.

The rearrangement links TRBV6-1 to TRBJ1-4, with D possibly TRBD1 on 5 matching bases. V was pared by 4 bases and J by 0 bases, with 12 bases between. The CDR3 covers 16 residues. In germline, CDR1 is MNHNS, CDR2 SASEGT. The CDR3 sequence: CASSVNRRPTNEKLFF. The CDR3, as DNA: TGTGCCAGCAGTGTGAACAGGAGACCAACTAATGAAAAACTGTTTTTT.

The genes are TRBV23-1 and TRBJ2-5; 7 bases are a match to TRBD1. TRBV23-1 is an ORF for which the function is uncertain. This CDR3 contains 15 residues. V gave up 4 bases and J gave up 3 bases; unmatched junction bases: 8. CDR3 in DNA: TGCGCCAGCAGTCGAGGACAGGAGCCAAAAGAGACCCAGTACTTC. Its translation: CASSRGQEPKETQYF.

The chain links TRBV7-8 to TRBJ1-1; D is possibly TRBD1 (6 bases). This CDR3 has 15 residues. Per germline, CDR1 SGHVS and CDR2 FQNEAQ. V lost 5 bases and J lost 4, with 17 bases in between. In DNA, the CDR3 is TGTGCCAGCAGCCCACAGGGTGTTGGGAGCACTGAAGCTTTCTTT. Amino acid sequence: CASSPQGVGSTEAFF.

This clone was seen only once. The chain uses TRBV9 and TRBJ2-1; D is perhaps TRBD1 (6 bases). V was cut by 8 bases and J by 12 bases, with 15 bases left in between. CDR3 length equals 11 residues. The germline CDR1 and CDR2 sequences are SGDLS and YYNGEE. CDR3 DNA: TGTGCCAGTGACTCCGGGACAATGCAGTTCTTC. Encoded protein: CASDSGTMQFF.